Below, one TCR beta chain is given with its context. Its antigen is as yet unknown. These data originate in a study of T cell responses to AZD1222 COVID-19 vaccine. Study outcomes and limitations: Repertoires were sampled only after the peak T cell response.

The repertoire was sequenced with immunoSEQ multiplex PCR; TCRdb's copy has only in-frame clones and lacks some. The data contain 150,000 to 200,000 clones, approximately 95% of them seen just once; the ten biggest clones take up approximately 3.9%. This TCR was sampled from an adult in good health. Material: peripheral blood, obtained on day 0 of AZD1222 vaccination.

The CDR3 is CASSFGQGAVGAFF. The CDR3 region has the DNA TGTGCCAGCAGTTTTGGACAGGGGGCGGTGGGAGCTTTCTTT. The V call is TRBV6-5, the J call TRBJ1-1; TRBD1 agrees at 11 bases. There are 14 residues in the CDR3. The germline gives CDR1 MNHEY, CDR2 SVGAGI. V shed 4 bases and J 10 bases; nucleotides not matched to a gene: 8.